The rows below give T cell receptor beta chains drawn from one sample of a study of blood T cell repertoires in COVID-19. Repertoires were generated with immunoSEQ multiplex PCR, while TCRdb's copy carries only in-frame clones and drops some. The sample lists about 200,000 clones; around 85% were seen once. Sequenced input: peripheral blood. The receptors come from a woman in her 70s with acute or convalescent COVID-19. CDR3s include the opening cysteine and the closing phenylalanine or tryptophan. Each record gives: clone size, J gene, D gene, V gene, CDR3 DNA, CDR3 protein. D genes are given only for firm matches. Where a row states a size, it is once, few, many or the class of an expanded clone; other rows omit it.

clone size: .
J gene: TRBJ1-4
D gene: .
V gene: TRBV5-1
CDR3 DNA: TGCGCCAGCAGCTTGGGCGGGAGGGCAACTAATGAAAAACTGTTTTTT
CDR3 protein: CASSLGGRATNEKLFF

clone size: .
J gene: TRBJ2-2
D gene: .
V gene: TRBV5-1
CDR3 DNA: TGCGCCAGCAGCTTGGTAGCGACGAACACCGGGGAGCTGTTTTTT
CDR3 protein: CASSLVATNTGELFF

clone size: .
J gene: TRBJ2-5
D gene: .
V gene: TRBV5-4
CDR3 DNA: TGTGCCAGCGGATACAGGTCCGGGGAGACCCAGTACTTC
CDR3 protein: CASGYRSGETQYF

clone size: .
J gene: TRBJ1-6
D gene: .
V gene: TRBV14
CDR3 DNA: TGTGCCAGCAGCCTGAAGGGGCCGGATGGGAATTCACCCCTCCACTTT
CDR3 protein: CASSLKGPDGNSPLHF

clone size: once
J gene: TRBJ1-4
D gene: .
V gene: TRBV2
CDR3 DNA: TGTGCCAGCAGTGATAACAGGAATAATGAAAAACTGTTTTTT
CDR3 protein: CASSDNRNNEKLFF

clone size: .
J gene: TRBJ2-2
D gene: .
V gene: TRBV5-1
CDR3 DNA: TGCGCCAGCATGGGTCTACCGAGGACCGGGGAGCTGTTTTTT
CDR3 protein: CASMGLPRTGELFF

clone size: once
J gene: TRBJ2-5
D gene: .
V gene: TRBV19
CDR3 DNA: TGTGCCACTCGGGAACTAGGGGGATTAGAGACCCAGTACTTC
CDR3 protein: CATRELGGLETQYF

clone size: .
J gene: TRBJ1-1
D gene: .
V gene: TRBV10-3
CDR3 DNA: TGTGCCATCAGTGAGTCATACCCGGGTGGTTTCTTT
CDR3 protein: CAISESYPGGFF

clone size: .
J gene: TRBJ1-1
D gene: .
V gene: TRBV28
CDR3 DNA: TGTGCCAGCAGGAGGGAAGAGAACACTGAAGCTTTCTTT
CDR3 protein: CASRREENTEAFF

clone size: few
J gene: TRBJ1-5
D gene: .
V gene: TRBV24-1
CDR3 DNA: TGTGCCACCAGTGATTTGACGGGGAATCAGCCCCAGCATTTT
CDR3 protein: CATSDLTGNQPQHF

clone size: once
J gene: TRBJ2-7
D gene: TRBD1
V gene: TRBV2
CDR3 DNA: TGTGCCAGCAGTGAAGCGGGACAGGGGAAATATTACTTC
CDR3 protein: CASSEAGQGKYYF

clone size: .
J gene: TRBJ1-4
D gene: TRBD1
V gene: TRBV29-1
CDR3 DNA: TGCAGCGTCGGCGGGACAGGGGGGACAACTAATGAAAAACTGTTTTTT
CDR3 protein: CSVGGTGGTTNEKLFF

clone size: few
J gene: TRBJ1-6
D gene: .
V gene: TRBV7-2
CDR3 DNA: TGTGCCAGCAGCGGGCGTCAGATAGGAAGCTCCTATAATTCACCCCTCCACTTT
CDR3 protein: CASSGRQIGSSYNSPLHF

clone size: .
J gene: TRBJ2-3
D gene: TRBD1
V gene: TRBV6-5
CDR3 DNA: TGTGCCAGCAGTTCCTTAAGGCCGGGACAGGGTGAGGATTTT
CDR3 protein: CASSSLRPGQGEDF

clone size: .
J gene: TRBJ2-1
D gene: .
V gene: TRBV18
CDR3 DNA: TGTGCCAGCTCACCGGGGCCCCTAAATGAGCAGTTCTTC
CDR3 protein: CASSPGPLNEQFF

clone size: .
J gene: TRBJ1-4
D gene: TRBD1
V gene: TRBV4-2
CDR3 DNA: TGTGCCAGCAGCACCCCTGGACAGGGTGAAAAACTGTTTTTT
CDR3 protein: CASSTPGQGEKLFF

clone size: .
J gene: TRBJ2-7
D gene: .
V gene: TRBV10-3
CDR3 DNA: TGTGCCATCAGTCCCCCGGGATCGATTCTCTACGAGCAGTACTTC
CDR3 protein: CAISPPGSILYEQYF

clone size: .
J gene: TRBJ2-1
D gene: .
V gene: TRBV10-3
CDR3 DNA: TGTGCCATCGGGGCCGGGACTAGGACAGGCAATGAGCAGTTCTTC
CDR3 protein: CAIGAGTRTGNEQFF

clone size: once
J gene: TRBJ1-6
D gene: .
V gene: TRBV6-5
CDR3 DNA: TGTGCCAGCAGTTACACCCCACAGGGCTATAATTCACCCCTCCACTTT
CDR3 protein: CASSYTPQGYNSPLHF

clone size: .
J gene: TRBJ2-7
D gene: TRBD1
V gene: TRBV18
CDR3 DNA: TGTGCCAGCTCGCCGGCCCGGGACAGGTCCTACGAGCAGTACTTC
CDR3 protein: CASSPARDRSYEQYF

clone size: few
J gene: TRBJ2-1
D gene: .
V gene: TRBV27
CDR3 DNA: TGTGCCAGCAGTTCTGTCACAAAGCGGGACAATGAGCAGTTCTTC
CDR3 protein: CASSSVTKRDNEQFF